The rows below give T cell receptor beta chains drawn from one sample of a study of CD8+ T cells in alopecia areata. Using immunoSEQ multiplex PCR, the repertoire was profiled, and TCRdb retains in-frame clones only, with some absent. This sample has around 110,000 clones, with roughly 84% found just once. The sequences come from CD8+ T cells sorted from blood, collected at week 24, from a patient treated with tofacitinib. These receptors came from a human donor with alopecia areata. Both conserved end residues are part of each CDR3. D genes are given only for firm matches. Clone size is given for some rows only: seen once, a few or many times, or a class if the clone is expanded.

V gene: TRBV4-1; J gene: TRBJ2-3; clone size: .; D gene: .; CDR3 protein: CASSPRGDTQYF; CDR3 DNA: TGCGCCAGCAGCCCCCGGGGAGATACGCAGTATTTT
V gene: TRBV27; J gene: TRBJ1-6; clone size: .; D gene: .; CDR3 protein: CASSLDHPGSPLHF; CDR3 DNA: TGTGCCAGCAGTTTAGACCACCCGGGTTCACCCCTCCACTTT
V gene: TRBV7-2; J gene: TRBJ2-1; clone size: once; D gene: TRBD2; CDR3 protein: CASSPWTSGDWSYNEQFF; CDR3 DNA: TGTGCCAGCAGTCCATGGACTAGCGGGGACTGGTCCTACAATGAGCAGTTCTTC
V gene: TRBV7-9; J gene: TRBJ2-7; clone size: once; D gene: .; CDR3 protein: CASSLILLRTDGNEQYF; CDR3 DNA: TGTGCCAGCAGCTTAATACTCTTACGGACAGATGGGAACGAGCAGTACTTC
V gene: TRBV5-1; J gene: TRBJ2-5; clone size: once; D gene: .; CDR3 protein: CASSLGRGSTQETQYF; CDR3 DNA: TGCGCCAGCAGCTTGGGCCGGGGGTCTACACAAGAGACCCAGTACTTC
V gene: TRBV7-9; J gene: TRBJ2-7; clone size: .; D gene: .; CDR3 protein: CASSLGSYEQYF; CDR3 DNA: TGTGCCAGCAGCTTAGGTTCCTACGAGCAGTACTTC
V gene: TRBV18; J gene: TRBJ2-3; clone size: .; D gene: TRBD1; CDR3 protein: CASSPWDREVPDTQYF; CDR3 DNA: TGTGCCAGCTCACCTTGGGACAGGGAAGTCCCAGATACGCAGTATTTT
V gene: TRBV29-1; J gene: TRBJ2-1; clone size: few; D gene: .; CDR3 protein: CSVPELNEQFF; CDR3 DNA: TGCAGCGTTCCCGAGCTGAATGAGCAGTTCTTC
V gene: TRBV27; J gene: TRBJ2-1; clone size: once; D gene: .; CDR3 protein: CASHIQGTNEQFF; CDR3 DNA: TGTGCCAGCCACATTCAGGGCACCAATGAGCAGTTCTTC
V gene: TRBV10-3; J gene: TRBJ2-3; clone size: .; D gene: TRBD1; CDR3 protein: CATIDRGVSPDTQYF; CDR3 DNA: TGTGCCACGATAGACAGGGGTGTTTCCCCAGATACGCAGTATTTT
V gene: TRBV7-9; J gene: TRBJ2-7; clone size: .; D gene: .; CDR3 protein: CASSPVGGRESYEQYF; CDR3 DNA: TGTGCCAGCAGCCCCGTCGGGGGGCGCGAGTCCTACGAGCAGTACTTC
V gene: TRBV4-1; J gene: TRBJ2-1; clone size: .; D gene: .; CDR3 protein: CASSQEPTGGGYNEQFF; CDR3 DNA: TGCGCCAGCAGCCAAGAGCCGACAGGAGGAGGCTACAATGAGCAGTTCTTC
V gene: TRBV11-3; J gene: TRBJ1-1; clone size: .; D gene: .; CDR3 protein: CASSPVGGPEAFF; CDR3 DNA: TGTGCCAGCAGCCCGGTGGGGGGCCCTGAAGCTTTCTTT
V gene: TRBV4-2; J gene: TRBJ2-2; clone size: .; D gene: TRBD1; CDR3 protein: CASSPGQGDTGELFF; CDR3 DNA: TGTGCCAGCAGCCCGGGACAGGGAGATACCGGGGAGCTGTTTTTT
V gene: TRBV10-3; J gene: TRBJ2-1; clone size: .; D gene: .; CDR3 protein: CAIRLRAEDNEQFF; CDR3 DNA: TGTGCCATCAGACTTCGGGCGGAGGACAATGAGCAGTTCTTC
V gene: TRBV5-4; J gene: TRBJ1-5; clone size: .; D gene: .; CDR3 protein: CASTSGLNQPQHF; CDR3 DNA: TGTGCCAGCACCTCTGGTCTCAATCAGCCCCAGCATTTT
V gene: TRBV4-1; J gene: TRBJ2-3; clone size: .; D gene: TRBD2; CDR3 protein: CASSQDRAGGPTDTQYF; CDR3 DNA: TGCGCCAGCAGCCAAGATAGGGCGGGGGGGCCCACAGATACGCAGTATTTT
V gene: TRBV2; J gene: TRBJ2-3; clone size: .; D gene: TRBD2; CDR3 protein: CASSDWAGVTDTQYF; CDR3 DNA: TGTGCCAGCAGTGATTGGGCGGGGGTCACAGATACGCAGTATTTT
V gene: TRBV10-3; J gene: TRBJ1-1; clone size: .; D gene: TRBD1; CDR3 protein: CAISDRTGRMNTEAFF; CDR3 DNA: TGTGCCATCAGTGATAGGACAGGCCGTATGAACACTGAAGCTTTCTTT
V gene: TRBV6-1; J gene: TRBJ2-7; clone size: .; D gene: .; CDR3 protein: CASSGRDIPSYEQYF; CDR3 DNA: TGTGCCAGCAGTGGACGGGACATACCATCCTACGAGCAGTACTTC
V gene: TRBV6-6; J gene: TRBJ1-1; clone size: .; D gene: .; CDR3 protein: CASSYSINMNTEAFF; CDR3 DNA: TGTGCCAGCAGTTACTCGATAAACATGAACACTGAAGCTTTCTTT
V gene: TRBV10-3; J gene: TRBJ2-6; clone size: .; D gene: TRBD1; CDR3 protein: CAIRSGTGGISGANVLTF; CDR3 DNA: TGTGCCATCAGATCCGGGACAGGAGGGATCTCTGGGGCCAACGTCCTGACTTTC
V gene: TRBV29-1; J gene: TRBJ2-3; clone size: .; D gene: .; CDR3 protein: CSVWGVGTDTQYF; CDR3 DNA: TGCAGCGTTTGGGGAGTCGGCACAGATACGCAGTATTTT
V gene: TRBV7-2; J gene: TRBJ2-7; clone size: .; D gene: .; CDR3 protein: CAGSLVVQGGEQYF; CDR3 DNA: TGTGCCGGCAGCTTAGTAGTGCAGGGAGGCGAGCAGTACTTC